The 25 T cell receptor beta chains given below trace back to one sample, sequenced in a study of blood T cell repertoires in COVID-19. Libraries were prepared by immunoSEQ multiplex PCR; TCRdb keeps only in-frame clonotypes and omits some of them. The sample lists approximately 200,000 clones; around 90% were seen once. The sequencing sample was made of PBMCs or T cells enriched from blood (not recorded which). These receptors were obtained from a young man who had recovered from COVID-19.

This rearrangement joins TRBV5-1 to TRBJ2-5; D not resolved. This CDR3 spans 13 amino acids. The germline CDR1 and CDR2 sequences are SGHRS and YFSETQ. Trimming shortened V by 1 base and J by 3 bases, and 7 bases separated the two germline ends. The CDR3 sequence is CASSLRQEETQYF. The DNA for the CDR3 is TGCGCCAGCAGCTTGAGGCAGGAAGAGACCCAGTACTTC.

This clone has a handful of counts. The chain has TRBV10-1 and TRBJ2-5; 11 bases fit TRBD2. This CDR3 contains 15 residues. Per the germline V gene, CDR1 is WNHNN and CDR2 is SYGVQD (reference sequence). V trimming: 2 bases; J trimming: 3 bases; junction bases outside the gene matches: 2. The CDR3 spells CASSEGTSGKETQYF. CDR3 coding DNA: TGCGCCAGCAGTGAGGGGACTAGCGGTAAAGAGACCCAGTACTTC.

The chain links TRBV9 to TRBJ1-5; 7 bases map to TRBD1. J gave up 2 bases and V 4 bases, and 6 bases lay outside the gene matches. CDR3 length: 15 residues. Germline CDR1 is SGDLS and CDR2 is YYNGEE. CDR3: CASSPSGTGNQPQHF. The DNA for the CDR3 is TGTGCCAGCAGCCCTTCCGGGACAGGCAATCAGCCCCAGCATTTT. Full variable domain (remainder filled in from reference TRBV9 and TRBJ1-5): DSGVTQTPKHLITATGQRVTLRCSPRSGDLSVYWYQQSLDQGLQFLIQYYNGEERAKGNILERFSAQQFPDLHSELNLSSLELGDSALYFCASSPSGTGNQPQHFGDGTRLSIL.

V gene TRBV19 combines with J gene TRBJ1-5; D perhaps matches TRBD1 (6 bases). This CDR3 contains 14 residues. In germline, CDR1 is LNHDA, CDR2 SQIVND (reference sequence). V was pared by 7 bases and J by 0 bases, with 10 bases between. The CDR3 DNA is TGTGCCAGTATGACAGGAGCTAGCAATCAGCCCCAGCATTTT. This translates into CASMTGASNQPQHF.

The rearrangement joins TRBV24-1 to TRBJ1-1, with D unresolved. The CDR3 is 14 amino acids. Germline V lookup: CDR1 KGHDR, CDR2 SFDVKD. Trimming took off 0 bases at V and 4 bases at J, with 8 bases between the two ends. CDR3 sequence reads: CATSDLPLATEAFF. The CDR3 bases are TGTGCCACCAGTGATTTGCCTTTAGCCACTGAAGCTTTCTTT.

V usage is TRBV20-1 and J usage is TRBJ2-7, with 9 bases aligning to TRBD2. V lost 3 bases, J lost 4 bases, and 10 bases stayed unmatched. The CDR3 consists of 15 residues. In germline, CDR1 is DFQATT, CDR2 SNEGSKA (reference sequence). CDR3 residues: CSASPLAGGIYEQYF. The CDR3 DNA sequence: TGCAGTGCTAGTCCCCTCGCGGGGGGGATTTACGAGCAGTACTTC.

The chain recombines TRBV28 with TRBJ2-7; perhaps TRBD1 as D (6 bases). V shed 6 bases and J shed 4 bases, with 13 bases lying between them. The germline CDR1 and CDR2 sequences are MDHEN and SYDVKM. The CDR3 is 13 residues long. CDR3 bases: TGTGCCAGCAGGTCCGGGACAACTTACGAGCAGTACTTC. Translating it yields CASRSGTTYEQYF.

The gene calls are TRBV2 and TRBJ2-7; 9 nucleotides align to TRBD1. The junction had 10 bases not matched to a gene; V was cut back by 6 bases and J by 7 bases. Germline CDR1 is SNHLY and CDR2 is FYNNEI. The CDR3 totals 14 residues. The DNA for the CDR3 is TGTGCCAGCAGCCTGCCGGGACAGGGCGGGGAGCAGTACTTC. It yields the protein CASSLPGQGGEQYF. Full variable domain (outside the CDR3, taken from reference TRBV2 and TRBJ2-7): EPEVTQTPSHQVTQMGQEVILRCVPISNHLYFYWYRQILGQKVEFLVSFYNNEISEKSEIFDDQFSVERPDGSNFTLKIRSTKLEDSAMYFCASSLPGQGGEQYFGPGTRLTVT.

The rearrangement links TRBV29-1 to TRBJ1-1, with 10 bases fitting TRBD1. Germline assignment: CDR1 SQVTM and CDR2 ANQGSEA. The V gene end was trimmed by 4 bases and the J gene end by 4 bases; junction bases not matched to a gene: 15. CDR3 length equals 17 residues. The CDR3, as DNA: TGCAGCGTTGGTTCCGAGACAGGGGGCTGGTTATCCACTGAAGCTTTCTTT. This translates into CSVGSETGGWLSTEAFF.

The chain carries TRBV2 and TRBJ1-6, with 8 bases fitting TRBD1. This CDR3 has 14 residues. Germline V lookup: CDR1 SNHLY, CDR2 FYNNEI. The V gene end was trimmed by 6 bases and the J gene end by 4 bases; junction bases not matched to a gene: 2. CDR3 nucleotides: TGTGCCAGCAGCCGGGACAGGTATAATTCACCCCTCCACTTT. Translating gives CASSRDRYNSPLHF.

The chain has TRBV5-4 and TRBJ2-5; possible D gene TRBD1, 5 bases. Trimming pared 2 bases from V and 5 bases from J, leaving 13 bases between. This CDR3 has 14 residues. The germline V gene has CDR1 SGHNT and CDR2 YYREEE (reference sequence). The CDR3 here is CASSLMVSGETQYF. The CDR3 coding sequence is TGTGCCAGCAGCTTAATGGTGTCAGGGGAGACCCAGTACTTC.

This clone was detected a few times. This chain connects TRBV29-1 to TRBJ1-1, with no clear D. V was clipped by 7 bases and J by 0 bases, with 12 bases between them. CDR1 and CDR2 (germline): SQVTM, ANQGSEA. CDR3 length: 13 amino acids. The CDR3 DNA follows: TGCAGCGCCCTCCGGGGTATGAACACTGAAGCTTTCTTT. This gives the protein CSALRGMNTEAFF.

This chain uses TRBV11-3 with TRBJ1-1; D is uncertain. The CDR3 sequence is 15 residues long. V lost 5 bases and J lost 1, with 14 bases in between. The germline V gene encodes CDR1 SGHNT and CDR2 YENEEA. This CDR3 is CASSLGPAENTEAFF. In DNA form, the CDR3 reads TGTGCCAGCAGCCTAGGGCCCGCAGAGAACACTGAAGCTTTCTTT.

The chain carries TRBV11-3 and TRBJ1-6; 7 nucleotides match TRBD1. Per the germline V gene, CDR1 is SGHNT and CDR2 is YENEEA. V lost 0 bases and J lost 5; bases outside the gene matches: 10. The CDR3 spans 18 residues. The CDR3 DNA reads TGTGCCAGCAGCTTAGAGGAACCGGGGACAGATAATAATTCACCCCTCCACTTT. Encoded protein: CASSLEEPGTDNNSPLHF.

The chain joins TRBV3-1 (or the pseudogene TRBV3-2) to TRBJ1-4; D unresolved. The length of the CDR3 is 16 residues. Trimming pared 0 bases from V and 5 bases from J, leaving 13 bases between. Germline loops: CDR1 LGHDT, CDR2 YNNKEL (reference sequence). CDR3 region: CASSQDGEPLNEKLFF. The CDR3 nucleotides read TGTGCCAGCAGCCAAGATGGGGAGCCGCTCAATGAAAAACTGTTTTTT.

This clone was seen only a few times. The chain joins TRBV7-9 to TRBJ1-2, with TRBD1 as a possible D gene (6 bases). Trimming left V 2 bases short and J 4 bases short, with 11 bases between. The CDR3 contains 14 residues. The germline gives CDR1 SEHNR, CDR2 FQNEAQ (reference sequence). The CDR3 bases are TGTGCCAGCAGCTTATCAGGGACAAGCTATGGCTACACCTTC. Protein: CASSLSGTSYGYTF.

The J gene is TRBJ1-4, the V gene TRBV5-1, with TRBD1 identical over 8 bases. The V gene end was trimmed by 4 bases and the J gene end by 8 bases; junction bases not matched to a gene: 7. This CDR3 has 14 residues. Germline lookup yields CDR1 SGHRS and CDR2 YFSETQ. The CDR3 sequence: CASSRTGSGEKLFF. DNA of the CDR3: TGCGCCAGCAGCCGGACAGGGTCTGGAGAAAAACTGTTTTTT.

This clone has more than one count but fewer than ten. V and J are TRBV6-5 and TRBJ1-6; D is unclear. V shed 6 bases and J shed 10 bases, with 13 bases lying between them. In germline, CDR1 is MNHEY, CDR2 SVGAGI. The CDR3 runs to 13 residues. The CDR3 DNA reads TGTGCCAGCAGAGCCCTAGATGGGTCACCCCTCCACTTT. Translating it yields CASRALDGSPLHF.

The chain joins TRBV7-2 to TRBJ2-7, with no clear D. The CDR3 loop spans 14 amino acids. V gave up 0 bases and J gave up 0 bases, with 6 bases separating them. CDR1 SGHTA and CDR2 FQGNSA come from the germline V gene. The CDR3 loop reads CASSLAPSSYEQYF. The CDR3 region has the DNA TGTGCCAGCAGCTTAGCCCCTAGCTCCTACGAGCAGTACTTC.

The chain is built from TRBV19 and TRBJ1-5, with 8 bases matching TRBD1. The trim removed 4 bases at V and 7 bases at J, leaving 9 bases unmatched. Germline CDR1 reads LNHDA; CDR2 reads SQIVND (reference sequence). The CDR3 is 15 amino acids. Here the CDR3 reads CASSTDRGFGQPQHF. The CDR3 coding sequence is TGTGCCAGTAGTACCGACAGGGGTTTCGGGCAGCCCCAGCATTTT.

Worth noting for this clone: This sample includes further DNA sequences coding for the same CDR3. This chain uses TRBV5-1 with TRBJ2-3, with D perhaps TRBD2 (6 bases). Trimming removed 5 bases from V and 0 bases from J, with 10 bases in between. The CDR3 loop spans 14 amino acids. CDR1 and CDR2 from the germline V gene are SGHRS and YFSETQ. CDR3 residues: CASSSGTSTDTQYF. The CDR3 DNA sequence: TGCGCCAGCAGTTCAGGGACTAGCACAGATACGCAGTATTTT.

The CDR3 region is CASREGYSGNTIYF. The CDR3 nucleotides are TGTGCCAGTAGAGAGGGATACTCTGGAAACACCATATATTTT. The genes are TRBV19 and TRBJ1-3; D unresolved. The CDR3 runs 14 residues. Germline CDR1 is LNHDA and CDR2 is SQIVND (reference sequence). Trimming removed 6 bases at V and 0 bases at J, with 9 bases between.

This clone was detected once. V usage is TRBV24-1 and J usage is TRBJ2-1; 12 bases are shared with TRBD2. Germline lookup yields CDR1 KGHDR and CDR2 SFDVKD. The junction had 4 bases not matched to a gene; V was cut back by 2 bases and J by 3 bases. The CDR3 sequence is 17 residues long. The CDR3 loop reads CATSDSRTSGVYNEQFF. The DNA of the CDR3 is TGTGCCACCAGTGATTCAAGGACTAGCGGGGTCTACAATGAGCAGTTCTTC.

DNA for the CDR3: TGTGCCAGCAGCTTCTTTTCCGACTCCCGTGGTACGCAGTATTTT. Encoded protein: CASSFFSDSRGTQYF. This chain joins TRBV7-9 and TRBJ2-3, with no clear D. The CDR3 consists of 15 residues. Germline assignment: CDR1 SEHNR and CDR2 FQNEAQ (reference sequence). V was pared by 3 bases and J by 8 bases, with 18 bases between.

V and J are TRBV11-2 and TRBJ1-1; 7 nucleotides line up with TRBD1. Germline values: CDR1 SGHAT, CDR2 FQNNGV. The V gene end was trimmed by 1 base and the J gene end by 8 bases; junction bases not matched to a gene: 4. The CDR3 consists of 13 residues. In DNA form, the CDR3 reads TGTGCCAGCAGCTTAGCCGGGACAGTCGAAGCTTTCTTT. It yields the protein CASSLAGTVEAFF.